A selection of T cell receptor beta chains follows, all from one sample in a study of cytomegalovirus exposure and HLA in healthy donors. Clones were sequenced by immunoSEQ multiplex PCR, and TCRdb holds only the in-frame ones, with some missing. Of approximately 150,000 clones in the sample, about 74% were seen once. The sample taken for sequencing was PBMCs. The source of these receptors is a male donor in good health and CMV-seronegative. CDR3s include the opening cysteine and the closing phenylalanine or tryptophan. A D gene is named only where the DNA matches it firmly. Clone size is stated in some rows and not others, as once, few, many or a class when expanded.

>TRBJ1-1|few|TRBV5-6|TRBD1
TGTGCCAGCAGCTCGGGACAGCCCAACACTGAAGCTTTCTTT
CASSSGQPNTEAFF
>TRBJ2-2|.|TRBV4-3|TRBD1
TGCGCCAGCAGCCGGGAGGGACAGGGAGTCCCCGGGGAGCTGTTTTTT
CASSREGQGVPGELFF
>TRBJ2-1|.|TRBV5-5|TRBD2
TGTGCCAGCAGCAGCCTACTAGCGACGGACTACAATGAGCAGTTCTTC
CASSSLLATDYNEQFF
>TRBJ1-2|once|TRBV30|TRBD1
TGTGCCTGGAATAGGGGGCTGGGCGGCTACACCTTC
CAWNRGLGGYTF
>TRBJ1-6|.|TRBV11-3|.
TGTGCCAGCAGCTTAGAAGGAGGGTTGAGGAGGAATTCACCCCTCCACTTT
CASSLEGGLRRNSPLHF
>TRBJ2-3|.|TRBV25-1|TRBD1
TGTGCCAGCAGTGATCAGGGGGCGACCCTTAGCCGTTCAGATACGCAGTATTTT
CASSDQGATLSRSDTQYF
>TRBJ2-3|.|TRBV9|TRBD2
TGTGCCAGCAGCAGAGCGGGGGGCACAGATACGCAGTATTTT
CASSRAGGTDTQYF
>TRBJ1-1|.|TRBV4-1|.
TGCGCCAGCAGCCAAGTAGCGGTTAACACTGAAGCTTTCTTT
CASSQVAVNTEAFF
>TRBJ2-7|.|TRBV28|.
TGTGCCAGCAGCATCGACGGACACTCCTACGAGCAGTACTTC
CASSIDGHSYEQYF
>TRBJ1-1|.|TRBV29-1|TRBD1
TGCAGCGTAAAAAGGGACAGGGGTTTAGCGAACACTGAAGCTTTCTTT
CSVKRDRGLANTEAFF
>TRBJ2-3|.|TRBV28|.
TGTGCCAGCAGTTTCAGGGCCACAGATACGCAGTATTTT
CASSFRATDTQYF
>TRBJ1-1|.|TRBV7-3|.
TGTGCCAGCAGTTCAGGGAGGGTCACTGAAGCTTTCTTT
CASSSGRVTEAFF
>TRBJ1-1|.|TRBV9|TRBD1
TGTGCCAGCAGCGCCACAGGGGGTACCATGAACACTGAAGCTTTCTTT
CASSATGGTMNTEAFF
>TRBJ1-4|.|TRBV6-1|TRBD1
TGTGCCAGCCGACTTACAGGGGGCCTCGGTGAAAAACTGTTTTTT
CASRLTGGLGEKLFF
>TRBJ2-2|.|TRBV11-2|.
TGTGCCAGCAGCAGCACTGGGGGGGCCCGGGAGCTGTTTTTT
CASSSTGGARELFF
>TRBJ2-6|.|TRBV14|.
TGTGCCAGCAGCTCTCGGGGAACAGTCGAACGCTCTGGGGCCAACGTCCTGACTTTC
CASSSRGTVERSGANVLTF
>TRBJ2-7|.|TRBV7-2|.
TGTGCCAGCAGCTTCTACGAGCAGTACTTC
CASSFYEQYF
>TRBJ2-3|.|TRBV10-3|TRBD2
TGTGCCGCGGGGGAGGTTACGCAGTATTTT
CAAGEVTQYF
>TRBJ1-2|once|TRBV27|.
TGTGCCAGCAGTTCGGACTTGGATGGCTACACCTTC
CASSSDLDGYTF
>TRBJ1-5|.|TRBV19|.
TGTGCCAGTCGCTTCGGGGGGCAGCTTCAGCCCCAGCATTTT
CASRFGGQLQPQHF